What follows are 15 T cell receptor beta chains derived from one specimen sequenced in a study of preoperative IRX-2 immunotherapy in early breast cancer. Generated by immunoSEQ multiplex PCR, the TCRdb table keeps only in-frame clones and is missing some. The profile shows some 3,700 clones, nearly 70% of them singletons. Specified treatment: preoperative locoregional IRX-2 cytokine immunotherapy. The specimen comprised tumor tissue, sampled after IRX-2 immunotherapy. The receptors stem from a human donor with breast cancer.

This chain uses TRBV7-4 with TRBJ2-7, with 10 nucleotides matching TRBD2. With 5 bases clipped from V and 6 bases from J, the junction kept 4 bases outside the gene matches. Germline CDR1 reads SGHVT; CDR2 reads SQSDAQ. The CDR3 covers 13 residues. CDR3 DNA sequence: TGTGCCAGCAGCCTAAGCGGGAGGGCCGAGCAGTACTTC. This codes for CASSLSGRAEQYF.

This chain uses TRBV6-4 with TRBJ1-1, with D perhaps matching TRBD1 (5 bases). V shed 6 bases and J shed 7 bases, with 9 bases lying between them. The CDR3 contains 11 residues. CDR1 and CDR2 (germline): MRHNA, SNTAGT. DNA for the CDR3: TGTGCCAGCAGGGGGCCATTTGAAGCTTTCTTT. This translates into CASRGPFEAFF.

This chain uses TRBV19 with TRBJ2-7; 7 nucleotides agree with TRBD2. The ends lost 8 bases at V and 3 bases at J; junction bases unmatched: 10. Germline assignment: CDR1 LNHDA and CDR2 SQIVND (reference sequence). This CDR3 comprises 14 residues. The CDR3 spells CASRSEGGVYEQYF. The CDR3 DNA reads TGTGCCAGTCGATCAGAGGGAGGGGTCTACGAGCAGTACTTC.

This rearrangement joins TRBV4-1 to TRBJ2-6, with D hard to call. V lost 0 bases, J lost 1 base, and 13 bases lay in between. The CDR3 runs to 18 residues. Germline-derived CDR1 and CDR2 are MGHRA and YSYEKL. Written as DNA, the CDR3 is TGCGCCAGCAGCCAAGATCACGCCCTAGGGTCTGGGGCCAACGTCCTGACTTTC. Protein: CASSQDHALGSGANVLTF.

This CDR3 reads CASSYWTGMNTEAFF. The CDR3, as DNA: TGTGCCAGCAGCTATTGGACAGGGATGAACACTGAAGCTTTCTTT. V usage is TRBV7-7 and J usage is TRBJ1-1, with 8 bases matching TRBD1. Germline lookup yields CDR1 SSHAT and CDR2 FNYEAQ (reference sequence). The CDR3 spans 15 residues. The V segment lost 4 bases and the J segment 0 bases; nucleotides outside the gene matches: 4.

This clone was counted only a few times. This chain links TRBV6-8 with TRBJ1-4; 7 positions match TRBD1. Germline V lookup: CDR1 MNHGY, CDR2 SAAAGT. J gave up 6 bases and V 6 bases, and 7 bases lay outside the gene matches. This CDR3 contains 14 residues. CDR3 DNA sequence: TGTGCCAGCAGATCAGCCGGGACAGATGAAAAACTGTTTTTT. Translating gives CASRSAGTDEKLFF.

The gene calls are TRBV5-1 and TRBJ1-4; a weak D match, TRBD1 (5 bases). The CDR3 length is 14 residues. Germline V CDR1 and CDR2: SGHRS, YFSETQ. V lost 4 bases and J lost 6, with 13 bases in between. The CDR3 coding sequence is TGCGCCAGCAGCACCAAGGGGCAGGATGAAAAACTGTTTTTT. The encoded protein is CASSTKGQDEKLFF.

V gene TRBV1 combines with J gene TRBJ1-2. TRBV1 is labeled a pseudogene. The CDR3 is 15 residues long. The DNA of the CDR3 is TGCGCCAGCAGCCTAGGGACTGAAGGTTCTTATGGCTACACCTTC. It translates to CASSLGTEGSYGYTF.

This clone was recorded once. One end of the junction is discordant with germline, which a read error may explain. The V call is TRBV7-4, the J call TRBJ2-1, with D tentatively TRBD2 (6 bases). The germline gives CDR1 SGHVT, CDR2 SQSDAQ. The CDR3 runs to 15 residues. CDR3 coding DNA: TGTGCTAGCAGCTTAGGACCTAGCGTACCGTGGGAGCAGTTCTTC. This gives the protein CASSLGPSVPWEQFF.

V and J are TRBV23-1 and TRBJ1-1; 7 bases fit TRBD1. Being an ORF, TRBV23-1 has a function that is uncertain. The CDR3 consists of 14 residues. J gave up 7 bases and V 8 bases, and 13 bases lay outside the gene matches. Here the CDR3 DNA reads TGCGCCAGCGGACCCTCCGACAGGGCCCATGAAGCTTTCTTT. This encodes CASGPSDRAHEAFF.

This clone has a handful of counts. The rearrangement uses TRBV6-8 and TRBJ2-1; 9 bases align to TRBD1. Germline V lookup: CDR1 MNHGY, CDR2 SAAAGT. The junction had 6 bases not matched to a gene; V was cut back by 1 base and J by 2 bases. The CDR3 is 17 residues long. CDR3 sequence reads: CASSYWPGQGTYNEQFF. The CDR3 nucleotides are TGTGCCAGCAGTTACTGGCCGGGACAGGGAACCTACAATGAGCAGTTCTTC.

This clone showed up just a few times. This chain links TRBV19 with TRBJ2-7; TRBD1 agrees at 11 bases. V was pared by 5 bases and J by 5 bases, with 2 bases of the junction left unmatched. Germline CDR1 reads LNHDA; CDR2 reads SQIVND (reference sequence). The length of the CDR3 is 13 residues. In nucleotides, the CDR3 is TGTGCCAGTAGTTGGGACAGGGGGAACGAGCAGTACTTC. It specifies CASSWDRGNEQYF.

The gene calls are TRBV6-8 and TRBJ2-7, with TRBD2 matching 12 bases. This CDR3 has 14 residues. CDR1 is MNHGY and CDR2 is SAAAGT in the germline V gene. J gave up 5 bases and V 5 bases, and 4 bases lay outside the gene matches. The CDR3 nucleotides read TGTGCCAGCAGTCTTCTAGCGGGAGGGAACGAGCAGTACTTC. Translating gives CASSLLAGGNEQYF.

V gene TRBV28 combines with J gene TRBJ2-7, with 9 bases lining up with TRBD1. Germline assignment: CDR1 MDHEN and CDR2 SYDVKM. Unmatched junction bases numbered 2, after V lost 2 bases and J lost 3 bases. The CDR3 consists of 14 residues. The CDR3 reads CASSLGDRDYEQYF. CDR3 bases: TGTGCCAGCAGTTTAGGGGACAGGGACTACGAGCAGTACTTC.

This chain links TRBV9 with TRBJ2-1, with TRBD2 matching 11 bases. In germline, CDR1 is SGDLS, CDR2 YYNGEE. The CDR3 extends over 15 amino acids. V shed 4 bases, J shed 8 bases, and the junction held 8 bases outside the gene matches. CDR3 protein: CASSPRLAGRDEQFF. Written as DNA, the CDR3 is TGTGCCAGCAGCCCCAGACTAGCGGGAAGGGATGAGCAGTTCTTC.